One and the same sample provided the 23 T cell receptor beta chains below, sequenced in a study of early stage breast cancer tumors. Sequenced by immunoSEQ multiplex PCR; TCRdb stores in-frame clones only, minus some. The sample has some 35,000 clones; roughly 70% are singletons. The sample was blood. All receptors derive from a person aged 55 to 75 with breast cancer.

This rearrangement joins TRBV27 to TRBJ1-2; a weak D match, TRBD1 (5 bases). This CDR3 spans 15 amino acids. V lost 6 bases, J lost 4 bases, and 18 bases lay in between. Germline V gene sequence: CDR1 MNHEY, CDR2 SMNVEV (reference sequence). This chain's CDR3 is CASSLSVGVRYGYTF. CDR3 sequence (DNA): TGTGCCAGCAGCCTATCCGTGGGGGTTCGCTATGGCTACACCTTC.

The genes are TRBV27 and TRBJ2-1, with D uncertain. The germline V gene encodes CDR1 MNHEY and CDR2 SMNVEV (reference sequence). This CDR3 is built from 14 residues. The germline V and J ends were trimmed by 2 bases and 4 bases, with 9 bases remaining between them. This CDR3 reads CASSLAESYNEQFF. For the CDR3, the DNA is TGTGCCAGCAGTTTAGCGGAGAGTTACAATGAGCAGTTCTTC.

This sequence joins TRBV5-5 and TRBJ2-7; the match to TRBD1 covers 8 bases. The length of the CDR3 is 14 residues. Germline V lookup: CDR1 SGHKS, CDR2 YYEKEE (reference sequence). Trimming took 2 bases from V and 1 from J; bases not matched to a gene: 2. CDR3 sequence: CASSFTGGSYEQYF. The CDR3 bases are TGTGCCAGCAGCTTTACAGGGGGTTCCTACGAGCAGTACTTC. Supplemented by reference TRBV5-5 and TRBJ2-7, the full variable domain reads DAGVTQSPTHLIKTRGQQVTLRCSPISGHKSVSWYQQVLGQGPQFIFQYYEKEERGRGNFPDRFSARQFPNYSSELNVNALLLGDSALYLCASSFTGGSYEQYFGPGTRLTVT.

In this sample, this clone turned up a few times. The chain employs TRBV20-1 and TRBJ1-5; D is ambiguous. V shed 3 bases and J shed 2 bases, with 2 bases lying between them. CDR1 and CDR2 (germline): DFQATT, SNEGSKA (reference sequence). The CDR3 loop spans 11 amino acids. This chain's CDR3 is CSASGNQPQHF. The CDR3 DNA follows: TGCAGTGCTAGTGGCAATCAGCCCCAGCATTTT.

The gene calls are TRBV14 and TRBJ2-3; D is possibly TRBD2 (6 bases). Per germline, CDR1 SGHDN and CDR2 FVKESK. V shed 0 bases and J shed 8 bases, with 9 bases lying between them. CDR3 length: 13 residues. This CDR3 reads CASSQDPGSTQYF. Written as DNA, the CDR3 is TGTGCCAGCAGCCAAGACCCCGGGAGTACGCAGTATTTT. The variable domain in full, with the rest retrieved from reference TRBV14 and TRBJ2-3, is EAGVTQFPSHSVIEKGQTVTLRCDPISGHDNLYWYRRVMGKEIKFLLHFVKESKQDESGMPNNRFLAERTGGTYSTLKVQPAELEDSGVYFCASSQDPGSTQYFGPGTRLTVL.

The gene calls are TRBV28 and TRBJ1-5, with 7 positions matching TRBD1. The length of the CDR3 is 16 residues. CDR1 is MDHEN, CDR2 SYDVKM, per germline. V lost 3 bases and J lost 5; bases outside the gene matches: 10. CDR3 DNA sequence: TGTGCCAGCAGTTTGACTTTAGGAGACAGGGATCAGCCCCAGCATTTT. Encoded protein: CASSLTLGDRDQPQHF. Based on the CDR3 plus reference TRBV28 and TRBJ1-5, the full variable domain is DVKVTQSSRYLVKRTGEKVFLECVQDMDHENMFWYRQDPGLGLRLIYFSYDVKMKEKGDIPEGYSVSREKKERFSLILESASTNQTSMYLCASSLTLGDRDQPQHFGDGTRLSIL.

The V call is TRBV19, the J call TRBJ1-4; 7 bases are shared with TRBD1. Trimming cost V 3 bases and J 11 bases; bases outside gene matches: 15. The CDR3 spans 16 residues. Germline V gene data show CDR1 as LNHDA and CDR2 as SQIVND (reference sequence). Here the CDR3 DNA reads TGTGCCAGTAGTATGGGCAATTCGGGGCAGGGGGAGAAACTGTTTTTT. Protein product: CASSMGNSGQGEKLFF.

This chain uses TRBV30 with TRBJ1-6, with D unclear. The CDR3 extends over 13 amino acids. Trimming removed 2 bases at V and 5 bases at J, with 7 bases between. Germline CDR1 is GTSNPN and CDR2 is SVGIG (reference sequence). The CDR3 DNA is TGTGCCTGGAGTCTCCAGGATAATTCACCCCTCCACTTT. Translated, it gives CAWSLQDNSPLHF.

The V and J genes are TRBV6-5 and TRBJ2-4; 7 nucleotides agree with TRBD1. After removal of 5 bases from V and 7 bases from J, the junction contained 8 bases not matched to a gene. CDR1 and CDR2 from the germline V gene are MNHEY and SVGAGI. CDR3 length: 14 residues. The CDR3 here is CASSTRHRGNIQYF. For the CDR3, the DNA is TGTGCCAGCAGTACGCGGCACAGGGGCAACATTCAGTACTTC.

The chain links TRBV6-6 to TRBJ1-2; D remains unclear. Trimming pared 4 bases from V and 1 base from J, leaving 10 bases between. Germline loops: CDR1 MNHNY, CDR2 SVGAGI (reference sequence). This CDR3 is built from 14 residues. The CDR3 region has the DNA TGTGCCAGCAGTTCCTCAGAAAATAACTATGGCTACACCTTC. Translation gives CASSSSENNYGYTF.

V is TRBV5-4 and J is TRBJ2-7; 10 positions agree with TRBD2. V was clipped by 4 bases and J by 4 bases; unmatched bases: 8. CDR3 length: 15 residues. Germline V gene data show CDR1 as SGHNT and CDR2 as YYREEE (reference sequence). CDR3 sequence reads: CASSDPTSGNYEQYF. DNA of the CDR3: TGTGCCAGCAGCGACCCCACTAGCGGGAATTACGAGCAGTACTTC.

V and J are TRBV9 and TRBJ2-5; D tentatively reads TRBD1 or TRBD2 (5 bases each). Trimming took off 4 bases at V and 1 base at J, with 11 bases between the two ends. This CDR3 region has 14 residues. Germline loops: CDR1 SGDLS, CDR2 YYNGEE. Here the CDR3 DNA reads TGTGCCAGCAGCTACTCCGGGACCCAAGAGACCCAGTACTTC. Amino acids: CASSYSGTQETQYF. The variable domain in full, with the rest retrieved from reference TRBV9 and TRBJ2-5, is DSGVTQTPKHLITATGQRVTLRCSPRSGDLSVYWYQQSLDQGLQFLIQYYNGEERAKGNILERFSAQQFPDLHSELNLSSLELGDSALYFCASSYSGTQETQYFGPGTRLLVL.

The rearrangement links TRBV5-8 to TRBJ2-2; D might be TRBD1 or TRBD2, each matching 5 bases. CDR3 size: 17 residues. Trimming left V 4 bases short and J 2 bases short, with 18 bases between. The germline CDR1 and CDR2 sequences are SGHTS and YDEGEE. CDR3 sequence: CASSPGRLGFNTGELFF. CDR3 DNA: TGTGCCAGCAGCCCGGGGCGTCTAGGGTTTAACACCGGGGAGCTGTTTTTT. The full variable domain, its missing parts supplied by reference TRBV5-8 and TRBJ2-2, is EAGVTQSPTHLIKTRGQQATLRCSPISGHTSVYWYQQALGLGLQFLLWYDEGEERNRGNFPPRFSGRQFPNYSSELNVNALELEDSALYLCASSPGRLGFNTGELFFGEGSRLTVL.

This clone appeared a single time. This sequence joins TRBV5-1 and TRBJ1-4, with 9 positions matching TRBD1. CDR1 and CDR2 from the germline V gene are SGHRS and YFSETQ. CDR3 length: 16 amino acids. V dropped 0 bases and J dropped 4; count of bases not matched to a gene: 4. CDR3 in amino acids: CASSLGPGQGNEKLFF. The CDR3 coding sequence is TGCGCCAGCAGCTTGGGACCGGGACAGGGTAATGAAAAACTGTTTTTT. Drawing the rest from reference TRBV5-1 and TRBJ1-4, the complete variable domain is KAGVTQTPRYLIKTRGQQVTLSCSPISGHRSVSWYQQTPGQGLQFLFEYFSETQRNKGNFPGRFSGRQFSNSRSEMNVSTLELGDSALYLCASSLGPGQGNEKLFFGSGTQLSVL.

This clone was counted only a few times. This chain links TRBV27 with TRBJ2-7; D remains ambiguous. The CDR3 has 12 amino acids. Germline CDR1 is MNHEY and CDR2 is SMNVEV (reference sequence). Trimming took off 7 bases at V and 5 bases at J, with 12 bases between the two ends. In nucleotides, the CDR3 is TGTGCCAGCATGGCCATTTCCCACGAGCAGTACTTC. Its protein product is CASMAISHEQYF.

The chain joins TRBV19 to TRBJ1-6, with a weak D call TRBD1 (6 bases). The CDR3 extends over 14 amino acids. V dropped 7 bases and J dropped 5 bases, with 12 bases sitting between them. Germline lookup yields CDR1 LNHDA and CDR2 SQIVND (reference sequence). CDR3 in amino acids: CASNRQGNNSPLHF. The CDR3 DNA reads TGTGCCAGTAATCGTCAGGGGAATAATTCACCCCTCCACTTT.

The rearrangement links TRBV1 to TRBJ2-7; the D call TRBD2 from the table was never checked on the DNA. TRBV1 is a pseudogene locus. The CDR3 length is 22 residues. The CDR3 spells CTSSPENSGTSGGRGSSYEQYF. CDR3 bases: TGCACCAGCAGCCCAGAAAACTCCGGGACTAGCGGGGGAAGGGGAAGTTCCTACGAGCAGTACTTC.

V is TRBV18 and J is TRBJ1-6, with D perhaps TRBD1 (5 bases). The CDR3 covers 16 residues. V lost 5 bases and J 7 bases, leaving 18 bases between the germline ends. Per germline, CDR1 KGHSH and CDR2 LQKENI. The CDR3 DNA is TGTGCCAGCTCATTAACCCCGGGACTCGTAAATTCACCCCTCCACTTT. This sequence encodes CASSLTPGLVNSPLHF.

The chain combines TRBV20-1 with TRBJ1-6; D unclear. The CDR3 is 11 residues long. Trimming removed 4 bases at V and 12 bases at J, with 10 bases between. Germline lookup yields CDR1 DFQATT and CDR2 SNEGSKA (reference sequence). CDR3 nucleotide sequence: TGCAGTGCTACCCCGCGTCGACCCCTCCACTTT. It specifies CSATPRRPLHF.

The chain combines TRBV5-1 with TRBJ2-3, with 15 bases lining up with TRBD2. V shed 0 bases, J shed 5 bases, and the junction held 1 base outside the gene matches. The length of the CDR3 is 16 residues. Germline loops: CDR1 SGHRS, CDR2 YFSETQ. As DNA, the CDR3 is TGCGCCAGCAGCTTGGGGACTAGCGGGAGGGGAGATACGCAGTATTTT. This sequence encodes CASSLGTSGRGDTQYF.

The DNA for the CDR3 is TGTGCCAGTACCACTTCCGGGACAGGGGCCGGGGAGCTGTTTTTT. Its protein product is CASTTSGTGAGELFF. The chain uses TRBV19 and TRBJ2-2; 10 nucleotides align to TRBD1. Germline lookup yields CDR1 LNHDA and CDR2 SQIVND (reference sequence). With V trimmed by 7 bases and J by 6 bases, 8 bases remained unmatched. The CDR3 length is 15 residues. Using reference TRBV19 and TRBJ2-2 for the parts outside the CDR3, the full variable domain is DGGITQSPKYLFRKEGQNVTLSCEQNLNHDAMYWYRQDPGQGLRLIYYSQIVNDFQKGDIAEGYSVSREKKESFPLTVTSAQKNPTAFYLCASTTSGTGAGELFFGEGSRLTVL.

This clone has only one observation. V and J are TRBV4-1 and TRBJ2-7; 7 nucleotides agree with TRBD2. Germline CDR1 MGHRA, CDR2 YSYEKL. The CDR3 has 15 amino acids. Trimming took 1 base from V and 4 from J; bases not matched to a gene: 7. CDR3 residues: CASSQVGGSGYEQYF. The DNA of the CDR3 is TGCGCCAGCAGCCAAGTTGGCGGGAGTGGATACGAGCAGTACTTC.

The V and J genes are TRBV29-1 and TRBJ2-5; 8 nucleotides match TRBD2. This CDR3 contains 13 residues. V was pared by 3 bases and J by 4 bases, with 4 bases of the junction left unmatched. The germline V gene encodes CDR1 SQVTM and CDR2 ANQGSEA. The CDR3 reads CSVDPLAGETQYF. For the CDR3, the DNA is TGCAGCGTTGATCCCCTAGCGGGAGAGACCCAGTACTTC.